A selection of T cell receptor beta chains follows, all from one sample in a study of OX40 agonist ivuxolimab in advanced cancers. Libraries were prepared by immunoSEQ multiplex PCR; TCRdb keeps only in-frame clonotypes and omits some of them. Of roughly 34,000 clones listed, roughly 80% are singletons. The source material was CD4+ or CD8+ T cells sorted from blood, sampled in a trial of the OX40 agonist ivuxolimab. The receptors originated from an adult with an advanced solid tumor such as melanoma, head and neck, liver or kidney cancer. CDR3s include the opening cysteine and the closing phenylalanine or tryptophan. D genes are given only for firm matches. Where a row states a size, it is once, few, many or the class of an expanded clone; other rows omit it.

d_call: TRBD1
j_call: TRBJ1-2
clone_size: few
v_call: TRBV5-1
cdr3_aa: CASSHGQGANYGYTF
cdr3_nt: TGCGCCAGCAGCCACGGACAGGGGGCCAACTATGGCTACACCTTC

d_call: -
j_call: TRBJ2-5
clone_size: -
v_call: TRBV11-3
cdr3_aa: CASSLNLQETQYF
cdr3_nt: TGTGCCAGCAGCTTAAACCTCCAAGAGACCCAGTACTTC

d_call: -
j_call: TRBJ2-1
clone_size: -
v_call: TRBV7-8
cdr3_aa: CASSRDWSSYNEQFF
cdr3_nt: TGTGCCAGCAGCCGTGACTGGAGCTCCTACAATGAGCAGTTCTTC

d_call: TRBD2
j_call: TRBJ2-5
clone_size: -
v_call: TRBV11-3
cdr3_aa: CASSLGLAGHF
cdr3_nt: TGTGCCAGCAGCTTAGGACTAGCGGGACACTTC

d_call: -
j_call: TRBJ2-3
clone_size: -
v_call: TRBV15
cdr3_aa: CATSRPPSRGTDTQYF
cdr3_nt: TGTGCCACCAGCAGACCACCCAGTCGAGGCACAGATACGCAGTATTTT

d_call: TRBD2
j_call: TRBJ2-1
clone_size: -
v_call: TRBV7-9
cdr3_aa: CASSLTSGSFNEQFF
cdr3_nt: TGTGCCAGCAGCCTGACTAGCGGGAGTTTCAATGAGCAGTTCTTC

d_call: TRBD1
j_call: TRBJ1-4
clone_size: -
v_call: TRBV7-6
cdr3_aa: CASSLVGQANEKLFF
cdr3_nt: TGTGCCAGCAGCTTAGTGGGACAGGCTAATGAAAAACTGTTTTTT

d_call: -
j_call: TRBJ1-3
clone_size: -
v_call: TRBV7-2
cdr3_aa: CASSPGHPGNTIYF
cdr3_nt: TGTGCCAGCAGCCCAGGGCACCCTGGAAACACCATATATTTT

d_call: -
j_call: TRBJ2-3
clone_size: -
v_call: TRBV30
cdr3_aa: CAWSVRTATTGTQYF
cdr3_nt: TGTGCCTGGAGTGTACGGACGGCTACCACAGGGACGCAGTATTTT

d_call: -
j_call: TRBJ1-2
clone_size: -
v_call: TRBV4-1
cdr3_aa: CASSRESTLYGYTF
cdr3_nt: TGCGCCAGCAGCCGCGAGTCAACCCTCTATGGCTACACCTTC

d_call: -
j_call: TRBJ1-3
clone_size: -
v_call: TRBV4-3
cdr3_aa: CASSQDPRGKGNTIYF
cdr3_nt: TGCGCCAGCAGCCAAGACCCCCGGGGGAAGGGAAACACCATATATTTT

d_call: -
j_call: TRBJ2-2
clone_size: -
v_call: TRBV18
cdr3_aa: CASSYNRGQNTGELFF
cdr3_nt: TGTGCCAGCTCCTATAACAGAGGACAGAACACCGGGGAGCTGTTTTTT

d_call: -
j_call: TRBJ2-2
clone_size: -
v_call: TRBV7-7
cdr3_aa: CASSLREGNTGELFF
cdr3_nt: TGTGCTAGCAGCTTAAGAGAGGGTAACACCGGGGAGCTGTTTTTT

d_call: -
j_call: TRBJ2-2
clone_size: -
v_call: TRBV18
cdr3_aa: CASSPDPGSPNTGELFF
cdr3_nt: TGTGCCAGCTCACCCGACCCCGGGAGTCCGAACACCGGGGAGCTGTTTTTT

d_call: -
j_call: TRBJ2-3
clone_size: -
v_call: TRBV5-1
cdr3_aa: CASSFRGSGSSDTQYF
cdr3_nt: TGCGCCAGCAGCTTCCGCGGAAGCGGGTCCTCAGATACGCAGTATTTT

d_call: TRBD1
j_call: TRBJ1-3
clone_size: -
v_call: TRBV5-1
cdr3_aa: CASSPGQVSGNTIYF
cdr3_nt: TGCGCCAGCAGCCCTGGACAGGTCTCTGGAAACACCATATATTTT

d_call: TRBD1
j_call: TRBJ1-1
clone_size: -
v_call: TRBV4-2
cdr3_aa: CASSQEGGQGASLAFF
cdr3_nt: TGTGCCAGCAGCCAAGAAGGCGGACAGGGGGCCTCTCTCGCTTTCTTT

d_call: -
j_call: TRBJ1-5
clone_size: -
v_call: TRBV12-2
cdr3_aa: CASPRGQWNQPQHF
cdr3_nt: TGTGCAAGTCCTCGGGGGCAATGGAATCAGCCCCAGCATTTT

d_call: TRBD2
j_call: TRBJ2-1
clone_size: -
v_call: TRBV7-3
cdr3_aa: CASSLAGGRNEQFF
cdr3_nt: TGTGCCAGCAGCTTAGCGGGAGGTCGCAATGAGCAGTTCTTC

d_call: -
j_call: TRBJ2-3
clone_size: once
v_call: TRBV2
cdr3_aa: CASSEAAVTDTQYF
cdr3_nt: TGTGCCAGCAGTGAAGCGGCTGTCACAGATACGCAGTATTTT

d_call: -
j_call: TRBJ2-2
clone_size: once
v_call: TRBV5-1
cdr3_aa: CASSLRRDKNTGELFF
cdr3_nt: TGCGCCAGCAGCTTGAGACGGGACAAGAACACCGGGGAGCTGTTTTTT

d_call: -
j_call: TRBJ2-4
clone_size: -
v_call: TRBV6-5
cdr3_aa: CAGSRTYAKNIQYF
cdr3_nt: TGTGCCGGCAGTAGGACCTACGCCAAAAACATTCAGTACTTC

d_call: -
j_call: TRBJ1-5
clone_size: -
v_call: TRBV7-9
cdr3_aa: CASSVGGNNQPQHF
cdr3_nt: TGTGCCAGCAGCGTCGGCGGAAACAATCAGCCCCAGCATTTT

d_call: TRBD1
j_call: TRBJ2-3
clone_size: once
v_call: TRBV5-4
cdr3_aa: CASSSGQVGTDTQYF
cdr3_nt: TGTGCCAGCAGCTCGGGACAGGTGGGCACAGATACGCAGTATTTT

d_call: -
j_call: TRBJ1-6
clone_size: few
v_call: TRBV5-1
cdr3_aa: CASSSQIQRFNSPLHF
cdr3_nt: TGCGCCAGCAGCTCCCAAATCCAGAGATTTAATTCACCCCTCCACTTT

d_call: -
j_call: TRBJ2-1
clone_size: -
v_call: TRBV19
cdr3_aa: CASSTPRGDEQFF
cdr3_nt: TGTGCCAGTAGTACCCCGAGGGGGGATGAGCAGTTCTTC

d_call: TRBD1
j_call: TRBJ1-5
clone_size: -
v_call: TRBV9
cdr3_aa: CASSPGQAGQPQHF
cdr3_nt: TGTGCCAGCAGCCCCGGACAGGCTGGACAGCCCCAGCATTTT

d_call: -
j_call: TRBJ2-3
clone_size: -
v_call: TRBV11-3
cdr3_aa: CASSSSPDTQYF
cdr3_nt: TGTGCCAGCAGCAGCTCCCCAGATACGCAGTATTTT

d_call: -
j_call: TRBJ2-7
clone_size: -
v_call: TRBV11-2
cdr3_aa: CASSLALVGRNPYEQYF
cdr3_nt: TGTGCCAGCAGCTTAGCCCTCGTAGGACGGAATCCCTACGAGCAGTACTTC

d_call: -
j_call: TRBJ1-2
clone_size: -
v_call: TRBV18
cdr3_aa: CASSPLGTDYGYTF
cdr3_nt: TGTGCCAGCTCACCACTTGGGACGGATTATGGCTACACCTTC

d_call: TRBD1
j_call: TRBJ1-5
clone_size: -
v_call: TRBV2
cdr3_aa: CASSEIMTAFPGQPNQPQHF
cdr3_nt: TGTGCCAGCAGTGAGATTATGACCGCCTTCCCGGGACAGCCCAATCAGCCCCAGCATTTT

d_call: TRBD2
j_call: TRBJ2-3
clone_size: -
v_call: TRBV6-6
cdr3_aa: CAGGGGGSTDTQYF
cdr3_nt: TGTGCGGGCGGAGGCGGGGGGTCCACAGATACGCAGTATTTT

d_call: -
j_call: TRBJ2-3
clone_size: -
v_call: TRBV7-2
cdr3_aa: CASSSGLTHETDTQYF
cdr3_nt: TGTGCCAGCAGCTCCGGACTAACCCACGAAACAGATACGCAGTATTTT

d_call: TRBD1
j_call: TRBJ2-7
clone_size: -
v_call: TRBV6-5
cdr3_aa: CASRPDRVSSYEQYF
cdr3_nt: TGTGCCAGCAGACCGGACAGGGTGAGCTCCTACGAGCAGTACTTC

d_call: -
j_call: TRBJ1-1
clone_size: -
v_call: TRBV29-1
cdr3_aa: CSFRTEAKAFF
cdr3_nt: TGCAGCTTTCGGACTGAAGCAAAAGCTTTCTTT

d_call: TRBD1
j_call: TRBJ1-6
clone_size: -
v_call: TRBV10-3
cdr3_aa: CAISESTGRGISPLHF
cdr3_nt: TGTGCCATCAGTGAGTCGACAGGGAGGGGAATTTCACCCCTCCACTTT

d_call: -
j_call: TRBJ2-2
clone_size: -
v_call: TRBV5-1
cdr3_aa: CASSLGGRTGELFF
cdr3_nt: TGCGCCAGCAGCTTAGGGGGGCGGACCGGGGAGCTGTTTTTT

d_call: -
j_call: TRBJ2-7
clone_size: -
v_call: TRBV4-3
cdr3_aa: CASSPRASARDYEQYF
cdr3_nt: TGCGCCAGCAGCCCTCGGGCTAGCGCGAGAGACTACGAGCAGTACTTC

d_call: -
j_call: TRBJ1-2
clone_size: once
v_call: TRBV9
cdr3_aa: CASSGRGRYGYTF
cdr3_nt: TGTGCCAGCAGCGGGCGGGGGAGGTATGGCTACACCTTC